The TCR beta chain described here comes from a study of shared clonotypes between healthy human individuals. Study as a whole: Used for every donor were three CD4 naive, three CD4 memory, two CD8 naive and one CD8 memory plate.

The study's findings and limits: An expected dependence of interdonor clonotype sharing on sequencing depth was noted.

Germline loops: CDR1 SGHRS, CDR2 YFSETQ. With V trimmed by 4 bases and J by 3 bases, 6 bases remained unmatched. There are 16 residues in the CDR3. Each sorted subset replicate got 200 ng genomic DNA, about 33,000 genomes. This table comes from immunoSEQ multiplex PCR, and its TCRdb copy is limited to in-frame clones, with some not included. The sample holds about 580,000 clones, about 98% seen once. Naive CD8 isolation took CD45RO-negative cells positively selected for CCR7 and excluded terminally differentiated effector memory CD45RA+ cells. Of note for this clone: Its antigen is unknown.

The sample comprised naive CD8+ T cells sorted from blood. This clonotype was sampled from a man aged 30 to 39 in good health. The gene calls are TRBV5-1 and TRBJ2-2; 10 bases are shared with TRBD2. CDR3 sequence (DNA): TGCGCCAGCAGCCCCTGGACTAGCGGAGACACCGGGGAGCTGTTTTTT. Translating it yields CASSPWTSGDTGELFF.